The 3 T cell receptor beta chains reported below all come from one sample, sequenced in a study of long-term antiretroviral therapy in people with HIV. The immunoSEQ assay was v3.0, run at survey level. Profiling relied on immunoSEQ multiplex PCR, and the TCRdb table lists in-frame clones only, not all of them. The repertoire consists of 30,000 to 40,000 clones, with 83% occurring once and the leading ten covering over 6.5%. The sequencing used unsorted PBMCs, collected 0.4 years before starting antiretroviral therapy. All receptors derive from a man in his late teens or twenties with HIV.

In this sample, this clone turned up a few times. The chain combines TRBV30 with TRBJ1-5; no clear D. CDR1 is GTSNPN and CDR2 is SVGIG in the germline V gene (reference sequence). The ends were cut back, 0 bases at V and 6 bases at J, with 12 bases in the middle. The CDR3 has 14 amino acids. For the CDR3, the DNA is TGTGCCTGGAGTGTACCCGCCAGAGTTCAGCCCCAGCATTTT. It specifies CAWSVPARVQPQHF. Combining the CDR3 with reference TRBV30 and TRBJ1-5 gives the whole variable domain SQTIHQWPATLVQPVGSPLSLECTVEGTSNPNLYWYRQAAGRGLQLLFYSVGIGQISSEVPQNLSASRPQDRQFILSSKKLLLSDSGFYLCAWSVPARVQPQHFGDGTRLSIL.

The V gene is TRBV18, the J gene TRBJ2-7; D call uncertain. The CDR3 length is 15 residues. With 2 bases removed from V and 1 base from J, the gap between germline ends came to 12 bases. Germline loops: CDR1 KGHSH, CDR2 LQKENI. The CDR3 nucleotides are TGTGCCAGCTCACCAAGGCAGTCCTCTTCCTACGAGCAGTACTTC. It is translated as CASSPRQSSSYEQYF.

The chain has TRBV4-3 and TRBJ2-1; D possibly corresponds to TRBD2 (6 bases). The germline CDR1 and CDR2 sequences are LGHNA and YSLEER. V gave up 4 bases and J gave up 4 bases, with 11 bases separating them. The CDR3 consists of 14 residues. The CDR3 region has the DNA TGCGCCAGCAGCCTTAGCGGAACATACAATGAGCAGTTCTTC. It encodes CASSLSGTYNEQFF.